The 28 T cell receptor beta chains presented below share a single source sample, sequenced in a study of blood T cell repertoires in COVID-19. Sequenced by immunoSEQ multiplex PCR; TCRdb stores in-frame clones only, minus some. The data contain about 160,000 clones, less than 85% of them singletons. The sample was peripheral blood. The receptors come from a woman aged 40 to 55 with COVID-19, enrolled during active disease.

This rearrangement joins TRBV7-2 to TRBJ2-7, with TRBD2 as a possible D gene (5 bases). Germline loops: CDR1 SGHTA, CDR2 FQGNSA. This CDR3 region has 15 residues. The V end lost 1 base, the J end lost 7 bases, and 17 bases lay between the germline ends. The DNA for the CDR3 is TGTGCCAGCAGCTTAGGAGCTAGGCAAACGGGGGAGCAGTACGTC. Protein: CASSLGARQTGEQYV.

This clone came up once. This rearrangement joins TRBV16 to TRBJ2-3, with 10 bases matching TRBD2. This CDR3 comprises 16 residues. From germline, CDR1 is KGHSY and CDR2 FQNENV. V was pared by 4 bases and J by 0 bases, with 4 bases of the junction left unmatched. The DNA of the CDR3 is TGTGCCAGCAGCCCCCGACTAGCGGGTAGCACAGATACGCAGTATTTT. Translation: CASSPRLAGSTDTQYF.

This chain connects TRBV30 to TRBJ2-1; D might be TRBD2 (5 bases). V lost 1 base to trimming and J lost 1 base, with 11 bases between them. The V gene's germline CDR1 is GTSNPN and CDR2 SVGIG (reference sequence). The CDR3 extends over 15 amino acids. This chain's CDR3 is CAWSGGLLSYNEQFF. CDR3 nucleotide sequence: TGTGCCTGGAGTGGAGGGTTACTTTCCTACAATGAGCAGTTCTTC.

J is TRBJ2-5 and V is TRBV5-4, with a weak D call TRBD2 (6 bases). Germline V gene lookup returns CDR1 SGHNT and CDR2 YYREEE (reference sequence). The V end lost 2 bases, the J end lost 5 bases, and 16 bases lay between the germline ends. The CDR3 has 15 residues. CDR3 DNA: TGTGCCAGCAGCTTCGCGGCGCAGCTAGCGGAGACCCAGTACTTC. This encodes CASSFAAQLAETQYF.

The CDR3 DNA reads as TGCGCCAGCAGCCAAGTGTGGACAGGGGTGTTTGGCTACACCTTC. Protein: CASSQVWTGVFGYTF. This rearrangement joins TRBV4-1 to TRBJ1-2; 9 bases agree with TRBD1. Germline V gene sequence: CDR1 MGHRA, CDR2 YSYEKL. The CDR3 is made up of 15 amino acids. Losses at the gene ends were 1 base for V and 7 bases for J; bases not matched to a gene: 7.

CDR3 DNA sequence: TGTGCCAGCAGCTTTAGCGGGGGGGATTACAATGAGCAGTTCTTC. Encoded protein: CASSFSGGDYNEQFF. The chain combines TRBV11-3 with TRBJ2-1; 11 bases map to TRBD2. Looked up from germline, CDR1 is SGHNT and CDR2 is YENEEA. J lost 4 bases, V lost 3 bases, and 2 bases had no gene match. This CDR3 spans 15 amino acids.

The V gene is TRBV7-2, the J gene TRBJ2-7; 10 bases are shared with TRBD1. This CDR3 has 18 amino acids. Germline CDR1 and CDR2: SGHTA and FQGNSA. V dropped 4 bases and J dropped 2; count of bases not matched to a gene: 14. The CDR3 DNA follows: TGTGCCAGCAGCTACCGACAGGGGGCTCATCTTACCGCCTACGAGCAGTACTTC. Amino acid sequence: CASSYRQGAHLTAYEQYF.

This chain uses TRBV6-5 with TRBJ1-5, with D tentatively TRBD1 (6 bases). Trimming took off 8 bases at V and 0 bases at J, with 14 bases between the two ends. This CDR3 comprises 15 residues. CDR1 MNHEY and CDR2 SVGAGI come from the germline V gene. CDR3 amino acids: CASRQDPRSNQPQHF. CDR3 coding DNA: TGTGCCAGCCGACAGGACCCCCGTAGCAATCAGCCCCAGCATTTT.

As DNA, the CDR3 is TGTGCCAGCAGCCAACCGGGACACCTCATGAACACTGAAGCTTTCTTT. Protein sequence: CASSQPGHLMNTEAFF. The chain is built from TRBV14 and TRBJ1-1; maybe TRBD1 (6 bases). V was trimmed by 2 bases and J by 0 bases, leaving 13 bases between them. Germline lookup yields CDR1 SGHDN and CDR2 FVKESK. CDR3 length: 16 residues.

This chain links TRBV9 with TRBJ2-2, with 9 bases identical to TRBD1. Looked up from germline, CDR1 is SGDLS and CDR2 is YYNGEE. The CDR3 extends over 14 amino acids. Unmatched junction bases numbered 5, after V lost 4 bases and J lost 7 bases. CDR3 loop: CASSLQGAGGELFF. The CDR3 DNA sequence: TGTGCCAGCAGCTTACAGGGGGCGGGCGGGGAGCTGTTTTTT. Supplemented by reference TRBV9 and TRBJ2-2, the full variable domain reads DSGVTQTPKHLITATGQRVTLRCSPRSGDLSVYWYQQSLDQGLQFLIQYYNGEERAKGNILERFSAQQFPDLHSELNLSSLELGDSALYFCASSLQGAGGELFFGEGSRLTVL.

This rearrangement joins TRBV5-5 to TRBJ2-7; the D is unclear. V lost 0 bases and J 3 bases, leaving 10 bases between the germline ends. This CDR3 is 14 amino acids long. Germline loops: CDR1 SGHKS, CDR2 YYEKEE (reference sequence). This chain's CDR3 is CASSLAWRSYEQYF. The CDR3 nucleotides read TGTGCCAGCAGCTTGGCATGGCGGAGCTACGAGCAGTACTTC.

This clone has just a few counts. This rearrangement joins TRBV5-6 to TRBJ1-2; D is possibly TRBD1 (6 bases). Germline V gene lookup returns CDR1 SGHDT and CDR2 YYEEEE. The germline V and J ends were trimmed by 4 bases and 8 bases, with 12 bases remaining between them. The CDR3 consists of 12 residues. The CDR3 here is CASSGQGSGYTF. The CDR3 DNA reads TGTGCCAGCAGCGGCCAGGGGTCCGGCTACACCTTC.

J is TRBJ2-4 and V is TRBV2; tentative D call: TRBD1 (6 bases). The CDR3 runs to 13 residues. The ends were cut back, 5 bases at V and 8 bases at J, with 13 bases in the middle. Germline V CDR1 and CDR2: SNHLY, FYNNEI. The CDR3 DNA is TGTGCCAGCAGTCCAGGGGCACGGGACATTCAGTACTTC. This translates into CASSPGARDIQYF.

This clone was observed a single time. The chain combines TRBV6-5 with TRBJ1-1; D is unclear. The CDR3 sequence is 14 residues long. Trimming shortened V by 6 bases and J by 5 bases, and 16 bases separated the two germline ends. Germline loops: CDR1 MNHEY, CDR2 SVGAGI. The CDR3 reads CASSPGPYLTEAFF. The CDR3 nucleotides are TGTGCCAGCAGCCCGGGTCCTTACCTTACTGAAGCTTTCTTT.

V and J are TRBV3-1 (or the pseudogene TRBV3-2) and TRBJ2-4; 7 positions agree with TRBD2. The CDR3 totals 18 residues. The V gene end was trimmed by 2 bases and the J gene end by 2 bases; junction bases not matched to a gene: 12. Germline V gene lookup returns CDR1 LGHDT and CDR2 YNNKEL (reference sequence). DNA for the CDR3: TGTGCCAGCAGCCAAAGCCCTCGGCGGGAGTGGACCAAAAACATTCAGTACTTC. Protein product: CASSQSPRREWTKNIQYF.

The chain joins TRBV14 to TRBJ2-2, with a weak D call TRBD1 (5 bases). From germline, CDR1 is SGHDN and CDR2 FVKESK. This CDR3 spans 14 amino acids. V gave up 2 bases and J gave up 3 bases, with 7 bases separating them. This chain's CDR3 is CASSQQGYTGELFF. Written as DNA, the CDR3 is TGTGCCAGCAGCCAACAGGGCTACACCGGGGAGCTGTTTTTT.

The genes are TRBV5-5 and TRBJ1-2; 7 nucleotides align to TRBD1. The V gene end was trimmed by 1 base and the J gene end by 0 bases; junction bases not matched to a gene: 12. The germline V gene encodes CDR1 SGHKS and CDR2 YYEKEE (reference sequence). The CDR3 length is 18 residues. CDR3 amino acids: CASSLLPRDRRANYGYTF. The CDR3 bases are TGTGCCAGCAGCTTGCTACCCCGGGACAGAAGGGCTAACTATGGCTACACCTTC.

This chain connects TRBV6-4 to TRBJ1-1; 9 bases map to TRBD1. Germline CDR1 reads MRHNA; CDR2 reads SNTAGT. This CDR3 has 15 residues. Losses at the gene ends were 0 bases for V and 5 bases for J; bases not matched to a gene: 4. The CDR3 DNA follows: TGTGCCAGCAGTGACTCAACAGGGGGCAGGACTGAAGCTTTCTTT. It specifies CASSDSTGGRTEAFF.

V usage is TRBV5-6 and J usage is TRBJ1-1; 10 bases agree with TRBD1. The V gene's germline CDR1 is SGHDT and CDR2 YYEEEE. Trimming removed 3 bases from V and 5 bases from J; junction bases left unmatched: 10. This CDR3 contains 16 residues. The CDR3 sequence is CASSSGTGAVGTEAFF. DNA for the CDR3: TGTGCCAGCAGCTCCGGGACAGGGGCGGTTGGTACTGAAGCTTTCTTT.

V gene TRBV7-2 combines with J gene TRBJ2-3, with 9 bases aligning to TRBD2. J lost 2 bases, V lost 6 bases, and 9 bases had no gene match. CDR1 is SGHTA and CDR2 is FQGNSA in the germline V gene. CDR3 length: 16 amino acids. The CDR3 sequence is CASRENLAGYTDTQYF. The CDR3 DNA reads TGTGCCAGCAGAGAAAACCTAGCGGGGTACACAGATACGCAGTATTTT.

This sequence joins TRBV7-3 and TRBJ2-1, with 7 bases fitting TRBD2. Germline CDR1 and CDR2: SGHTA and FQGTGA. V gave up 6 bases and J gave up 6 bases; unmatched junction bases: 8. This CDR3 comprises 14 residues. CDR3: CASRTGGSTNEQFF. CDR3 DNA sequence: TGTGCCAGCAGGACCGGGGGGTCTACCAATGAGCAGTTCTTC.

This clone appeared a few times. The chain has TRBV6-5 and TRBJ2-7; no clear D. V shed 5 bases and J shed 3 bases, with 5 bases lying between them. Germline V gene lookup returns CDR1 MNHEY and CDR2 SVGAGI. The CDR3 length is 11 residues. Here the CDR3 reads CASSRYYEQYF. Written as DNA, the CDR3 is TGTGCCAGCAGTCGCTACTACGAGCAGTACTTC.

As DNA, the CDR3 is TGTGCCAGCAGCCCCACCGGCGGGAGGGAAGGAGAGCAGTTCTTC. Translating it yields CASSPTGGREGEQFF. The chain is built from TRBV7-3 and TRBJ2-1, with TRBD2 matching over 9 bases. The CDR3 has 15 residues. Trimming at V came to 5 bases and at J to 10 bases, leaving 12 bases not matched to a gene. Germline V CDR1 and CDR2: SGHTA, FQGTGA.

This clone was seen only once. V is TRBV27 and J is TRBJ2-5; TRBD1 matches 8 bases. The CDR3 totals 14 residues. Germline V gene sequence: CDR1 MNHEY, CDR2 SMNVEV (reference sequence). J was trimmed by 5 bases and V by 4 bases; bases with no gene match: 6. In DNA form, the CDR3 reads TGTGCCAGCAGTTCCTGGACAGGGAGCGAGACCCAGTACTTC. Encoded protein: CASSSWTGSETQYF.

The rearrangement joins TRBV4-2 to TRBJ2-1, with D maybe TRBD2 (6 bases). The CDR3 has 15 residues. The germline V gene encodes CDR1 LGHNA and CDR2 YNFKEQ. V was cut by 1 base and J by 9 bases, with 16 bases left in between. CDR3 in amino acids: CASSQAGLPRGEQFF. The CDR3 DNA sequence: TGTGCCAGCAGCCAAGCGGGACTCCCCCGGGGTGAGCAGTTCTTC.

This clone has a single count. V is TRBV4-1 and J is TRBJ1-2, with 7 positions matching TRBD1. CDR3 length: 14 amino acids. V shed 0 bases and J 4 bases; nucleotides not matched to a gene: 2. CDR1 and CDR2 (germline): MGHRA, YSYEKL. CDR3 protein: CASSQEGQIYGYTF. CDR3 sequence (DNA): TGCGCCAGCAGCCAAGAGGGACAGATCTATGGCTACACCTTC.

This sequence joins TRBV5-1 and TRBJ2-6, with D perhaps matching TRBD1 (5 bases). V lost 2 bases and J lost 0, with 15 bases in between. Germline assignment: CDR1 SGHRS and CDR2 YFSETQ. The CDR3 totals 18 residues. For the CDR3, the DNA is TGCGCCAGCAGCTTATCAGGGATGTCCCTCTCTGGGGCCAACGTCCTGACTTTC. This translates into CASSLSGMSLSGANVLTF.

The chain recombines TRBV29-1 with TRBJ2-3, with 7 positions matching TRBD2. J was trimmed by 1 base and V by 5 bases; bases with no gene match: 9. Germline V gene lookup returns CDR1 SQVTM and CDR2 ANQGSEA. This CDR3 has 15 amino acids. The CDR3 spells CSVRASGSRTDTQYF. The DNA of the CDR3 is TGCAGCGTTAGGGCTAGCGGAAGCCGCACAGATACGCAGTATTTT.